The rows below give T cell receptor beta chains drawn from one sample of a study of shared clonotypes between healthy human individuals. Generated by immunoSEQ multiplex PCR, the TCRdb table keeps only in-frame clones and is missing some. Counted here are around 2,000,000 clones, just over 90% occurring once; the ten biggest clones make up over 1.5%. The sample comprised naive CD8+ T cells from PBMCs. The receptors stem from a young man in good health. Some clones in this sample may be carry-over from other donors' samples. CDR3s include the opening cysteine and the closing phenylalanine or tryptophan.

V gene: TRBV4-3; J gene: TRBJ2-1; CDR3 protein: CASSQERESSYNEQFF
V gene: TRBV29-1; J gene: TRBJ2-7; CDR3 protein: CSAATVYEQYF
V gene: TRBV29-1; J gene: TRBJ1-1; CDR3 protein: CSVRGGQGSNTEAFF
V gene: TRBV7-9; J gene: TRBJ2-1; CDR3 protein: CASSLSRQGDKNEQFF
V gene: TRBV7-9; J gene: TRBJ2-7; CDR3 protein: CASIPGDGFYEQYF
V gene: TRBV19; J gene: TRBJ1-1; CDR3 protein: CASRDRGLTEAFF
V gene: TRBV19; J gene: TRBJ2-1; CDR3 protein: CASSTTSGSYNEQFF
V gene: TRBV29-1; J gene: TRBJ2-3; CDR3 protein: CSVELIRATHSDTQYF
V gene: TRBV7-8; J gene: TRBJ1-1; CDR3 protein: CASSLGTANTEAFF
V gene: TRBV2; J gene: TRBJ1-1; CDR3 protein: CASSELGASREAFF